These T cell receptor beta chains were read from a single sample in a study of CD8+ T cells in alopecia areata. Clones were read by immunoSEQ multiplex PCR, and TCRdb kept only the in-frame ones, dropping some. The table has hundreds of thousands of clones, more than 45% seen once. The specimen comprised CD4+ T cells sorted from blood, sampled at week 24, from a patient treated with tofacitinib. Receptors were obtained from a human donor with alopecia areata. CDR3s leave out the opening cysteine and the closing phenylalanine or tryptophan.

V gene	J gene	CDR3 protein
TRBV4-1	TRBJ1-5	ASSQSEGQTGQPQH
TRBV29-1	TRBJ1-5	SVGTGVNQPQH
TRBV19	TRBJ1-2	ASSIAPDNYGYT
TRBV5-1	TRBJ2-2	ASSPGQASTGELF
TRBV2	TRBJ1-2	ASSEALRGVSGYT
TRBV19	TRBJ1-5	ASSIRTGGNQPQH
TRBV5-4	TRBJ2-6	ASSAKQGSSGANVLT
TRBV25-1	TRBJ1-2	ASSEGHRGTGYT
TRBV6-5	-	ASSPTDVGYEQY
TRBV28	TRBJ2-3	ASSDLADTQY
TRBV15	TRBJ1-5	ATSRGTGDQPQH
TRBV5-1	TRBJ2-5	ASRRETLETQY
TRBV5-1	TRBJ2-7	ASSENTYEQY
TRBV7-2	TRBJ1-5	ASSLGGLSNQPQH
TRBV7-2	TRBJ2-5	ASSLSPLGGSTQY
TRBV30	TRBJ1-1	AWSPLRGTEAF
TRBV10-3	TRBJ2-5	AISGTSGETQY
TRBV5-4	TRBJ2-5	ASSLALEQETQY
TRBV2	TRBJ2-2	ASCLVAGVNTGELF
TRBV6-1	TRBJ2-5	ASRRGQGAPRTQY
TRBV7-9	TRBJ1-2	ASSTPGGLGQGRSYGYT
TRBV30	TRBJ1-1	AWGAGGMNTEAF
TRBV6-1	TRBJ2-7	ASSEALDRIYYEQY
TRBV15	TRBJ1-1	ATSRDAWGQAEAF
TRBV29-1	TRBJ2-5	SVGPGQETQY
TRBV29-1	TRBJ2-3	SVEEGGRRTDTQY
TRBV5-1	TRBJ1-2	ASSFEGIDGYT
TRBV28	TRBJ2-7	ASSPTLTGGDEQY
TRBV30	TRBJ1-1	AWTLGTALFEAF
TRBV28	TRBJ2-1	ASSLSEYNEQF
TRBV10-3	TRBJ2-3	AISDREDTQY
TRBV11-2	TRBJ2-1	ASSLGQSLLGYNEQF
TRBV28	TRBJ2-5	ASGLAGARKTQY
TRBV30	TRBJ1-2	AWSKGQGAFGYT
TRBV30	TRBJ2-2	AWSANTGELF
TRBV5-8	TRBJ1-2	ASWRGQTYGYT
TRBV6-5	TRBJ1-2	ASRAGGAGGYT
TRBV27	TRBJ1-2	ASSLSREGRYGYT
TRBV5-1	TRBJ1-1	ASSPLTVNTEAF
TRBV7-2	TRBJ2-7	ASSLGGTAYEQY
TRBV5-1	TRBJ2-3	ASSSTSPIGDTQY
TRBV6-5	TRBJ1-3	ASSDRASGNTIY
TRBV5-1	TRBJ2-7	ASSLAGTGSYEQY
TRBV30	TRBJ2-5	AWSVSLAGAETQY
TRBV29-1	TRBJ2-3	SVELPQDTQY
TRBV5-4	TRBJ2-6	ASRGGTAAGANVLT
TRBV14	TRBJ1-1	ASSQDRITEAF
TRBV5-6	TRBJ1-2	ASSSGPGYT
TRBV7-8	TRBJ2-5	ASSSGTKETQY
TRBV18	TRBJ2-5	ASSLPSGSWETQY
TRBV27	TRBJ1-5	ASSSVAGMRQPQH
TRBV9	TRBJ2-1	ASNPAGGYNEQF
TRBV6-5	TRBJ2-3	ASSIGHTQY
TRBV6-4	TRBJ2-3	ASSDGQYTDTQY
TRBV19	TRBJ1-5	ASSISDFEQPQH